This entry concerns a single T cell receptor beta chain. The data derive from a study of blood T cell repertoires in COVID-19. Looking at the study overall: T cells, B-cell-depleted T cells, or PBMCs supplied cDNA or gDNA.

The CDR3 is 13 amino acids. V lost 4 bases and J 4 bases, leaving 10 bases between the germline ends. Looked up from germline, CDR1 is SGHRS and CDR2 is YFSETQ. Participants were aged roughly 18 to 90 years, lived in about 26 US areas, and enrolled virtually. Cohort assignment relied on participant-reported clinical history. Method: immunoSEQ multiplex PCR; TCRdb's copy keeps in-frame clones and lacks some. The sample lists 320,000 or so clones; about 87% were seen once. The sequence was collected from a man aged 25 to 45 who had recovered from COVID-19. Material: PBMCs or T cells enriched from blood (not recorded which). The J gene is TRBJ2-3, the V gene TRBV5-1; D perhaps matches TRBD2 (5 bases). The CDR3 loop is CASSARDPDTQYF. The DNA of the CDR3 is TGCGCCAGCAGCGCTCGGGATCCAGATACGCAGTATTTT.